Each of the 5 T cell receptor beta chains below was sequenced from the same sample in a study of PD-1 blockade in mismatch repair-deficient tumors. Only in-frame clones appear in the TCRdb table, and some are missing; sequencing was by immunoSEQ multiplex PCR. The sample records about 68,000 clones, more than 75% being singletons. The sequencing used peripheral blood, collected 2 weeks after starting pembrolizumab. The source of these receptors is an adult with mismatch repair-deficient cancer.

The chain carries TRBV5-6 and TRBJ2-5, with 12 bases identical to TRBD2. The length of the CDR3 is 16 residues. Germline-derived CDR1 and CDR2 are SGHDT and YYEEEE. Losses at the gene ends were 2 bases for V and 0 bases for J; bases not matched to a gene: 2. CDR3 in amino acids: CASSFLAGGNQETQYF. As DNA, the CDR3 is TGTGCCAGCAGCTTCCTAGCGGGAGGGAACCAAGAGACCCAGTACTTC.

This clone was seen a single time. This chain connects TRBV30 to TRBJ2-7; TRBD2 matches 8 bases. CDR1 and CDR2 from the germline V gene are GTSNPN and SVGIG (reference sequence). V lost 3 bases, J lost 0 bases, and 4 bases stayed unmatched. This CDR3 spans 14 amino acids. CDR3 nucleotide sequence: TGTGCCTGGAGCCTCGCGGGAGGCTCCTACGAGCAGTACTTC. Residues: CAWSLAGGSYEQYF.

V and J are TRBV2 and TRBJ1-1; no clear D gene. The CDR3 covers 12 residues. CDR1 and CDR2 from the germline V gene are SNHLY and FYNNEI. V lost 8 bases and J lost 5, with 12 bases in between. The CDR3 is CASGERLTEAFF. CDR3 DNA sequence: TGTGCCAGCGGGGAGAGATTAACTGAAGCTTTCTTT.

The rearrangement joins TRBV6-5 to TRBJ1-1; tentatively, D is TRBD1 (6 bases). Germline V CDR1 and CDR2: MNHEY, SVGAGI. V was shortened by 6 bases and J by 8 bases, with 13 bases between the two germline ends. CDR3 length: 12 residues. The DNA for the CDR3 is TGTGCCAGCAGCCTCGGGGGGCGGGAAGCTTTCTTT. Its translation is CASSLGGREAFF.

Here the CDR3 DNA reads TGCGCCAGCAGTTCAGCCGGGACTGGGGCCAACGTCCTGACTTTC. It is translated as CASSSAGTGANVLTF. The V gene is TRBV5-1, the J gene TRBJ2-6; TRBD2 might be the D (5 bases). Germline CDR1 SGHRS, CDR2 YFSETQ. V was cut by 5 bases and J by 2 bases, with 11 bases left in between. The CDR3 contains 15 residues. The whole variable domain, filled in from reference TRBV5-1 and TRBJ2-6, reads KAGVTQTPRYLIKTRGQQVTLSCSPISGHRSVSWYQQTPGQGLQFLFEYFSETQRNKGNFPGRFSGRQFSNSRSEMNVSTLELGDSALYLCASSSAGTGANVLTFGAGSRLTVL.